This T cell receptor beta chain came from a study of blood T cell repertoires in COVID-19. Study context: The origin of the acute and convalescent COVID-19 samples was the United States, Italy and Spain. T cells, B-cell-depleted T cells, or PBMCs supplied cDNA or gDNA.

Per the original methods: Amplification from reference gene primers served as the basis for estimated nucleated cell counts. Assay used: immunoSEQ multiplex PCR; TCRdb lists only in-frame clones, some missing. V and J calls and clone size are copied from that table; D and trimming were computed from the DNA. The sample lists 60,000 to 65,000 clones, under 85% occurring once. The sequence was obtained from a woman over 75 with active or convalescent COVID-19. Material for sequencing was peripheral blood.

The CDR3 DNA reads as TGTGCCAGCACGTCTGGAAACACCATATATTTT. It translates to CASTSGNTIYF. The chain carries TRBV6-5 and TRBJ1-3; D gene ambiguous. The CDR3 loop spans 11 amino acids. V dropped 7 bases and J dropped 1 base, with 2 bases sitting between them. CDR1 MNHEY and CDR2 SVGAGI come from the germline V gene.